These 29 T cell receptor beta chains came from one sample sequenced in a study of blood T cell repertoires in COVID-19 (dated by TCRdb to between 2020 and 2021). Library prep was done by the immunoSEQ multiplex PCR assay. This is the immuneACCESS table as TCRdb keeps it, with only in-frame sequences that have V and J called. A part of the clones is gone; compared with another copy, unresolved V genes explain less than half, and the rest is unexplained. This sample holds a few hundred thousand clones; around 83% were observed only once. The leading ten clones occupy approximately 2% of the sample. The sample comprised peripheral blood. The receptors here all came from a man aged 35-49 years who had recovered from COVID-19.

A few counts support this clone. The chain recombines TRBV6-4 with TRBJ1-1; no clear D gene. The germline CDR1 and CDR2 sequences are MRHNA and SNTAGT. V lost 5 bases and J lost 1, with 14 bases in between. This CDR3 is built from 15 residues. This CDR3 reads CASSPSSGENTEAFF. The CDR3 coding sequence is TGTGCCAGCAGTCCCTCCTCTGGAGAGAACACTGAAGCTTTCTTT.

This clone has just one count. The DNA of the CDR3 is TGTGCCAGCAGTTACCTTCTAGACAGGGACGAGCAGTACTTC. This gives the protein CASSYLLDRDEQYF. The chain links TRBV6-2 or TRBV6-3 to TRBJ2-7, with 7 nucleotides matching TRBD1. The J segment lost 5 bases and the V segment lost 2 bases, leaving 6 bases of the junction unmatched. The CDR3 covers 14 residues. The germline CDR1 and CDR2 sequences are MNHEY and SVGEGT.

CDR3 loop: CASSAGTGASIQYF. The CDR3 DNA reads as TGTGCCAGCAGTGCCGGGACAGGGGCTAGCATTCAGTACTTC. This chain connects TRBV25-1 to TRBJ2-4; the match to TRBD1 covers 10 bases. The V gene end was trimmed by 4 bases and the J gene end by 9 bases; junction bases not matched to a gene: 6. Germline V gene data show CDR1 as MGHDK and CDR2 as SYGVNS. The CDR3 loop spans 14 amino acids.

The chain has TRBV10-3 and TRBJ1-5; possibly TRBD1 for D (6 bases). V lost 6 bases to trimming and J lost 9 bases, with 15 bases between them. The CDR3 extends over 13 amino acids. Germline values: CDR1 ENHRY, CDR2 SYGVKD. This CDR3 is CAIREQGGRPQHF. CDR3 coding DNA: TGTGCCATCAGAGAACAGGGAGGGAGGCCCCAGCATTTT.

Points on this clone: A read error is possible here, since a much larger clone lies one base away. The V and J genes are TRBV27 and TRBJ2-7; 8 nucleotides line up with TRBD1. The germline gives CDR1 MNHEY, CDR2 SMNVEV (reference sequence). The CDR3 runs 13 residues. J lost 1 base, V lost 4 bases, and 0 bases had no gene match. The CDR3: CASSWDRSYEQYF. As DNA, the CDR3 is TGTGCCAGCAGTTGGGACAGGTCCTACGAGCAGTACTTC.

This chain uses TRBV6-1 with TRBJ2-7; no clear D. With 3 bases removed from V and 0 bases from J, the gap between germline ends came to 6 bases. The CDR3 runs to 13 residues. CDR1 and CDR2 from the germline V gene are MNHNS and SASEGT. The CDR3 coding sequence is TGTGCCAGCAGTGATATTCTCTCCTACGAGCAGTACTTC. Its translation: CASSDILSYEQYF.

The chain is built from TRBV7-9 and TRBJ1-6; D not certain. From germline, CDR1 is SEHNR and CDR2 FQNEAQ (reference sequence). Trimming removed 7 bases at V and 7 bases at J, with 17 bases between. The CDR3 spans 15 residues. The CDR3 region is CASMPEGRRNSPLHF. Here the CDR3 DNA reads TGTGCCAGCATGCCAGAGGGAAGGAGGAATTCACCCCTCCACTTT.

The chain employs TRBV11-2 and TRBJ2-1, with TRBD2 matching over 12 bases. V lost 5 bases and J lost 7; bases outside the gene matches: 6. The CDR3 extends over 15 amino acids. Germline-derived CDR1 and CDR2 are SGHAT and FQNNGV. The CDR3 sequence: CASSGTSGQYNEQFF. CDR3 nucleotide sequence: TGTGCCAGCAGCGGGACTAGCGGGCAGTATAATGAGCAGTTCTTC.

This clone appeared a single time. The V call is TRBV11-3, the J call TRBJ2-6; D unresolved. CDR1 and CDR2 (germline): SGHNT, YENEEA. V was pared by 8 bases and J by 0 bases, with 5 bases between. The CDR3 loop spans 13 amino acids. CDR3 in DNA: TGTGCCAGCTGCGTCTCTGGGGCCAACGTCCTGACTTTC. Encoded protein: CASCVSGANVLTF.

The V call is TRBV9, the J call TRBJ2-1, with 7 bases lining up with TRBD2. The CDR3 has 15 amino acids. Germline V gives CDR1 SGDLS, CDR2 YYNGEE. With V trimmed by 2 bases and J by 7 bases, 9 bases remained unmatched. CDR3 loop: CASSVRASGANEQFF. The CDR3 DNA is TGTGCCAGCAGCGTCCGGGCTAGCGGAGCGAATGAGCAGTTCTTC.

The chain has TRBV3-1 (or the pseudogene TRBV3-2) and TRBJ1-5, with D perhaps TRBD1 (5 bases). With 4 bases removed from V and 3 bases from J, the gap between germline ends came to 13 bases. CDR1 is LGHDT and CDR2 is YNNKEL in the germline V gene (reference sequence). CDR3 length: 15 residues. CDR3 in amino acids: CASSPTGQPNQPQHF. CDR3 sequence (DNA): TGTGCCAGCAGCCCAACCGGACAACCCAATCAGCCCCAGCATTTT.

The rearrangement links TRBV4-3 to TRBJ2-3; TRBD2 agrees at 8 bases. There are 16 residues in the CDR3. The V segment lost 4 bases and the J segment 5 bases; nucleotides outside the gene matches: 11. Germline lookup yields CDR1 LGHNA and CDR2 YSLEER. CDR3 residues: CASSRGLADRGDTQYF. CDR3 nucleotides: TGCGCCAGCAGCCGCGGACTAGCAGATAGGGGAGATACGCAGTATTTT.

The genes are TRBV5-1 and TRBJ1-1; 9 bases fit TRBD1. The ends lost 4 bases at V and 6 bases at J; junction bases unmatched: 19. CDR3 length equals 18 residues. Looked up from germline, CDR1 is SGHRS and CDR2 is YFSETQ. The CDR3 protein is CASSRIDGDRDRVPEAFF. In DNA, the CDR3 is TGCGCCAGCAGCCGAATCGATGGGGACCGGGACAGGGTCCCTGAAGCTTTCTTT.

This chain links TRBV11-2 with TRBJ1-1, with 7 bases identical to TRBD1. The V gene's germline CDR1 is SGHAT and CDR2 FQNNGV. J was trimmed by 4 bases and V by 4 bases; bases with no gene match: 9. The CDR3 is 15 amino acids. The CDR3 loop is CASSSYTGVGTEAFF. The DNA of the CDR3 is TGTGCCAGCAGCTCGTATACAGGGGTTGGCACTGAAGCTTTCTTT.

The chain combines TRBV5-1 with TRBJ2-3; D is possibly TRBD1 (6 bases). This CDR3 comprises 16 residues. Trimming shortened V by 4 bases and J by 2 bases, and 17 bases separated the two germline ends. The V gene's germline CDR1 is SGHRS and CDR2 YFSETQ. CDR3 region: CASSLSGVIPTDTQYF. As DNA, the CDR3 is TGCGCCAGCAGCCTTTCAGGGGTTATCCCCACAGATACGCAGTATTTT.

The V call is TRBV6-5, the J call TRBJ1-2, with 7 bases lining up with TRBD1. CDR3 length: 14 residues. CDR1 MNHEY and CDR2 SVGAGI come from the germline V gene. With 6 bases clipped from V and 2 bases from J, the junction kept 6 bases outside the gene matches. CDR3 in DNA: TGTGCCAGCAGCAGACAGGGACTCAACTATGGCTACACCTTC. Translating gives CASSRQGLNYGYTF.

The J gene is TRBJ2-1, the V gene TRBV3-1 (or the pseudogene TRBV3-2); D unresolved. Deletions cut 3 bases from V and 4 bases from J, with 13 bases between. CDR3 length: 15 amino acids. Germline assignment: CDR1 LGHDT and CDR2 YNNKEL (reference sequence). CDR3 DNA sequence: TGTGCCAGCAGCCAGATCAATACAGAATACAATGAGCAGTTCTTC. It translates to CASSQINTEYNEQFF.

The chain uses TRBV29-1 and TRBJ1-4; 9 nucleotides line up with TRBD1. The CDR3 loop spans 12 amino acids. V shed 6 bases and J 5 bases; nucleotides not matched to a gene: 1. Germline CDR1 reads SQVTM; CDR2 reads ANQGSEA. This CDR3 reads CSVGTGNEKLFF. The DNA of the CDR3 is TGCAGCGTAGGGACAGGGAATGAAAAACTGTTTTTT. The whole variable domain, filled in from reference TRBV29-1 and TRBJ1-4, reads SAVISQKPSRDICQRGTSLTIQCQVDSQVTMMFWYRQQPGQSLTLIATANQGSEATYESGFVIDKFPISRPNLTFSTLTVSNMSPEDSSIYLCSVGTGNEKLFFGSGTQLSVL.

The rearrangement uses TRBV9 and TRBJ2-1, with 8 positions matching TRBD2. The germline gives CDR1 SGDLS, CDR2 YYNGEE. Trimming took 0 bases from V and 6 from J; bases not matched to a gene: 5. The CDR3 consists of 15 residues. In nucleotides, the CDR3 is TGTGCCAGCAGCGTAGTGGGGACTAGAGGCAATGAGCAGTTCTTC. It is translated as CASSVVGTRGNEQFF.

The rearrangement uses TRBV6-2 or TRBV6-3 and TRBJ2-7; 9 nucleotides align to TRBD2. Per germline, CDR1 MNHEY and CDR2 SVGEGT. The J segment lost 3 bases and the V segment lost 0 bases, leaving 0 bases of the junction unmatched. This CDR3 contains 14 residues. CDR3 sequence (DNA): TGTGCCAGCAGTTACTCTAGCGGGAGCTACGAGCAGTACTTC. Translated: CASSYSSGSYEQYF.

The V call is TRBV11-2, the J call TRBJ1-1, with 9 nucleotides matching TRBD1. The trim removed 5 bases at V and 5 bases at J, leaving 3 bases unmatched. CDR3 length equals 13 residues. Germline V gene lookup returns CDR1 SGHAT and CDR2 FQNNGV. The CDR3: CASSIGQGTEAFF. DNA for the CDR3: TGTGCCAGCAGCATAGGACAGGGGACTGAAGCTTTCTTT.

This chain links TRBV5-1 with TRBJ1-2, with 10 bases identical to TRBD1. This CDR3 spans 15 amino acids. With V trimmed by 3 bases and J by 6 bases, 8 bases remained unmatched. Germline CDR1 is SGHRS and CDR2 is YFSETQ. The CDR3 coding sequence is TGCGCCAGCAGCTCGACAGGGGGCGTGATAGATGGCTACACCTTC. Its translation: CASSSTGGVIDGYTF.

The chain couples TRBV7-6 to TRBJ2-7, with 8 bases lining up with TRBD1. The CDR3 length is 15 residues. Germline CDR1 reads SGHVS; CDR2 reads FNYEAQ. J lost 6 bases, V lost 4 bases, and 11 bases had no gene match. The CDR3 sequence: CASSSIGTGASEQYF. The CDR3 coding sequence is TGTGCCAGCAGCTCTATTGGGACAGGCGCATCCGAGCAGTACTTC.

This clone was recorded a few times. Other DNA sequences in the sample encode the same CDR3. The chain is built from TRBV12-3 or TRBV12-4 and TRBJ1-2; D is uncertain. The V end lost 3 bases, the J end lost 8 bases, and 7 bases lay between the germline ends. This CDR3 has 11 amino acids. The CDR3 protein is CASSFLLGYTF. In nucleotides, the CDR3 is TGTGCCAGCAGTTTCCTGTTAGGCTACACCTTC.

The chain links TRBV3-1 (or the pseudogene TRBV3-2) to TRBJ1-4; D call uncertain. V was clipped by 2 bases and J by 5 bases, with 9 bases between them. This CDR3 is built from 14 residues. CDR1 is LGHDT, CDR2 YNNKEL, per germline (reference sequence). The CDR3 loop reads CASSQWRMNEKLFF. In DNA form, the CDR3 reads TGTGCCAGCAGCCAATGGAGGATGAATGAAAAACTGTTTTTT.

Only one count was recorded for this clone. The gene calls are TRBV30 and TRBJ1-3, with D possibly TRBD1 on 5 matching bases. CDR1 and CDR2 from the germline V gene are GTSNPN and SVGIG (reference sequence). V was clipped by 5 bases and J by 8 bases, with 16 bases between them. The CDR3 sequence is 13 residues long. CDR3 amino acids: CAWSTGTGYTIYF. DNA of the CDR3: TGTGCCTGGTCTACCGGGACTGGGTACACCATATATTTT.

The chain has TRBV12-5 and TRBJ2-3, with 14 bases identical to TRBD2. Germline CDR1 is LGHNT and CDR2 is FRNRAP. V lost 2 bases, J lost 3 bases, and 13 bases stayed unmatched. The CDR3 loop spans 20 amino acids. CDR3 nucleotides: TGTGCTAGTGGTTTGCTTATGACTAGCGGGAGGGCCCTCGGGACAGATACGCAGTATTTT. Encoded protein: CASGLLMTSGRALGTDTQYF.

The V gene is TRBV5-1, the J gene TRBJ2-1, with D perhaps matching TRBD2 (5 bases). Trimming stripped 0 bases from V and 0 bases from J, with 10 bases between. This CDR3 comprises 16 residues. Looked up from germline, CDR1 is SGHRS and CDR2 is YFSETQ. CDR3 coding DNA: TGCGCCAGCAGCTTGGATCTGGGGAGCTCCTACAATGAGCAGTTCTTC. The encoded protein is CASSLDLGSSYNEQFF.

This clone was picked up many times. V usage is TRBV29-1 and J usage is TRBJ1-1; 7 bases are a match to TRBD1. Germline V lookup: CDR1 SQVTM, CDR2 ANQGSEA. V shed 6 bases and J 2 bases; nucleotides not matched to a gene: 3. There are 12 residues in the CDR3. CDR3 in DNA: TGCAGCGTCCGACAGGGAAACACTGAAGCTTTCTTT. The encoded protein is CSVRQGNTEAFF. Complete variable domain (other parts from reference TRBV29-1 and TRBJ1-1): SAVISQKPSRDICQRGTSLTIQCQVDSQVTMMFWYRQQPGQSLTLIATANQGSEATYESGFVIDKFPISRPNLTFSTLTVSNMSPEDSSIYLCSVRQGNTEAFFGQGTRLTVV.